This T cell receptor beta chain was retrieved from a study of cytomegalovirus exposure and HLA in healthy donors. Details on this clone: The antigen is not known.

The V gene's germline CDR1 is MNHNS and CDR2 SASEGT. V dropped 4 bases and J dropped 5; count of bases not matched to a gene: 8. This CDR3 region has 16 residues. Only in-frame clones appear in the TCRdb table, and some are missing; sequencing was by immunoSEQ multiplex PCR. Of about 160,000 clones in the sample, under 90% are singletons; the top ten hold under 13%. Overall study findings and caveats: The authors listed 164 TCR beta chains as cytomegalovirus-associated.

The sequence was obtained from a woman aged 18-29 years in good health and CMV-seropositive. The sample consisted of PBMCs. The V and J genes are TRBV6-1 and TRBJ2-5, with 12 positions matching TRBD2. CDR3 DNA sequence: TGTGCCAGCAGTGGGACTAGCGGGGCCCGCCGGGAGACCCAGTACTTC. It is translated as CASSGTSGARRETQYF.